Listed below are T cell receptor beta chains from one sample, sequenced in a study of a mutant IDH1 vaccine in newly diagnosed glioma. No antigen is known for these receptors. Some clones are missing from TCRdb's copy, which holds only in-frame ones; the method was immunoSEQ multiplex PCR. The data show under 40,000 clones, with around four fifths seen just once and about 11% held by the top ten. The specimen was PBMCs, collected from a glioma patient whose treatment included an IDH1 peptide vaccine. The receptors come from a woman aged 40-49 years with glioma. CDR3s include the opening cysteine and the closing phenylalanine or tryptophan. Each record gives: J gene, V gene, clone size, D gene, CDR3 protein, CDR3 DNA. The D gene is left open where the match is weak. The size entry is marked missing in some rows and otherwise reads once, few, many or a size class.

>TRBJ1-5|TRBV18|NA|NA
CASSSQEGGRNQPQHF
TGTGCCAGCTCCTCACAGGAGGGGGGGCGAAATCAGCCCCAGCATTTT
>TRBJ1-6|TRBV14|NA|TRBD1
CASSHDRGWSPLHF
TGTGCCAGCAGCCATGACAGGGGGTGGTCACCCCTCCACTTT
>TRBJ2-2|TRBV30|NA|TRBD1
CAWRLSGTGNTGELFF
TGTGCCTGGAGACTGTCCGGGACAGGGAACACCGGGGAGCTGTTTTTT
>TRBJ1-6|TRBV6-6|NA|TRBD1
CASSKTGGGNSPLHF
TGTGCCAGCAGCAAAACAGGGGGCGGCAATTCACCCCTCCACTTT
>TRBJ1-2|TRBV7-3|NA|NA
CASSLMGGDKLYGYTF
TGTGCCAGCAGCTTAATGGGGGGTGACAAGCTCTATGGCTACACCTTC
>TRBJ2-3|TRBV5-1|NA|NA
CASSSRYEGADTQYF
TGCGCCAGCAGCTCGCGGTACGAGGGGGCAGATACGCAGTATTTT
>TRBJ2-7|TRBV2|NA|NA
CASSGSSYEQYF
TGTGCCAGCAGTGGTAGTTCATACGAGCAGTACTTC
>TRBJ2-5|TRBV6-5|once|NA
CASSSPRGGGETQYF
TGTGCCAGCAGTTCTCCAAGGGGGGGTGGGGAGACCCAGTACTTC
>TRBJ2-2|TRBV11-3|NA|NA
CASSLYATGELFF
TGTGCCAGCAGCCTATACGCCACCGGGGAGCTGTTTTTT
>TRBJ1-5|TRBV6-6|NA|NA
CASSYSRAAQPQHF
TGTGCCAGCAGTTACTCAAGGGCTGCGCAGCCCCAGCATTTT
>TRBJ1-6|TRBV30|once|TRBD1
CAWTYRGNLNSPLHF
TGTGCCTGGACCTACAGGGGCAACCTTAATTCACCCCTCCACTTT